The next 17 T cell receptor beta chains were all read from a single sample in a study of T-cell reconstitution after alpha-beta-depleted transplantation in children. Preparation of the TCRbeta library involved a method that used unique molecular identifiers. Using its own MiXCR run on the PCR reads, TCRdb lists one record per CDR3 protein. In the table there are fewer than 350,000 distinct CDR3 sequences, around 10% of which are singletons. Sequencing was performed on peripheral blood, taken 180 days after TCRalphabeta/CD19-depleted stem cell transplant. Receptor source: a male patient aged 2 to 9 who had a stem cell transplant for chronic granulomatous disease, so the T cells may come from the graft donor.

Many counts were recorded for this clonotype. This rearrangement joins TRBV20-1 to TRBJ2-5; 8 positions match TRBD2. CDR1 and CDR2 from the germline V gene are DFQATT and SNEGSKA (reference sequence). V was clipped by 6 bases and J by 4 bases; unmatched bases: 7. The CDR3 spans 13 residues. This chain's CDR3 is CSAPGAGAETQYF. CDR3 sequence (DNA): TGCAGTGCACCGGGAGCGGGGGCAGAGACCCAGTACTTC.

This clonotype was recorded at least ten times. The gene calls are TRBV24-1 and TRBJ2-3; TRBD2 aligns across 7 bases. The V segment lost 9 bases and the J segment 0 bases; nucleotides outside the gene matches: 11. Per germline, CDR1 KGHDR and CDR2 SFDVKD. CDR3 size: 16 residues. The CDR3 sequence: CATGKKTSLSTDTQYF. CDR3 DNA sequence: TGTGCCACCGGAAAGAAGACTAGCTTAAGCACAGATACGCAGTATTTT.

In this sample, this clonotype turned up a few times. V is TRBV5-4 and J is TRBJ2-5; D is uncertain. Trimming cost V 5 bases and J 5 bases, with 13 bases left between them. From germline, CDR1 is SGHNT and CDR2 YYREEE (reference sequence). The CDR3 consists of 13 residues. This chain's CDR3 is CASRPQTTETQYF. Here the CDR3 DNA reads TGTGCCAGCAGACCTCAAACGACGGAGACCCAGTACTTC. Full variable domain (rest looked up from reference TRBV5-4 and TRBJ2-5): ETGVTQSPTHLIKTRGQQVTLRCSSQSGHNTVSWYQQALGQGPQFIFQYYREEENGRGNFPPRFSGLQFPNYSSELNVNALELDDSALYLCASRPQTTETQYFGPGTRLLVL.

This clonotype was seen ten or more times. The chain carries TRBV4-2 and TRBJ2-2; the D gene is possibly TRBD2 (6 bases). Germline V CDR1 and CDR2: LGHNA, YNFKEQ. Trimming took off 5 bases at V and 3 bases at J, with 10 bases between the two ends. The CDR3 is 14 residues long. CDR3 sequence: CASSTTSHTGELFF. As DNA, the CDR3 is TGTGCCAGCAGCACGACTAGTCACACCGGGGAGCTGTTTTTT.

This clonotype was recorded at least ten times. This CDR3 is CASSLIRPSGGTDTQYF. As DNA, the CDR3 is TGTGCCAGCAGCTTGATCCGCCCCAGTGGCGGCACAGATACGCAGTATTTT. The rearrangement links TRBV5-5 to TRBJ2-3; D is ambiguous. Germline assignment: CDR1 SGHKS and CDR2 YYEKEE (reference sequence). The CDR3 extends over 17 amino acids. The V gene lost 1 base and the J gene lost 1 base, with 16 bases spanning the gap.

This clonotype has ten or more counts. The V call is TRBV2, the J call TRBJ1-6, with 8 bases fitting TRBD1. With 6 bases clipped from V and 12 bases from J, the junction kept 4 bases outside the gene matches. Germline V lookup: CDR1 SNHLY, CDR2 FYNNEI. The CDR3 totals 12 residues. The CDR3 nucleotides are TGTGCCAGCAGGAACAGGGGGAAACCCCTCCACTTT. It codes for CASRNRGKPLHF.

This clonotype was counted at least ten times. The J gene is TRBJ2-5, the V gene TRBV4-1, with D hard to call. Germline assignment: CDR1 MGHRA and CDR2 YSYEKL. CDR3 length: 16 residues. Between the trimmed V and J ends, which lost 3 bases and 0 bases, there was a span of 14 bases. CDR3 amino acids: CASSHLPVKYQETQYF. In nucleotides, the CDR3 is TGCGCCAGCAGCCACTTGCCTGTTAAGTACCAAGAGACCCAGTACTTC.

This clonotype was counted ten times or more. This chain links TRBV5-1 with TRBJ1-2, with 11 bases matching TRBD1. CDR3 length: 15 amino acids. Germline trimming cut 3 bases from V and 4 bases from J; bases unmatched to any gene: 5. CDR1 is SGHRS, CDR2 YFSETQ, per germline. For the CDR3, the DNA is TGCGCCAGCAGCTCCGGACAGGGGGCCATCTATGGCTACACCTTC. Translation gives CASSSGQGAIYGYTF.

This clonotype was found many times. The chain joins TRBV7-9 to TRBJ2-5; unclear D gene. The V and J ends lost 7 bases and 3 bases respectively, with 6 bases between them. The CDR3 length is 11 residues. Germline V CDR1 and CDR2: SEHNR, FQNEAQ (reference sequence). CDR3 loop: CASILEETQYF. The CDR3 DNA reads as TGTGCCAGCATCCTCGAAGAGACCCAGTACTTC.

This clonotype was counted ten times or more. The rearrangement joins TRBV6-5 to TRBJ2-5; D is perhaps TRBD2 (6 bases). Deletions cut 0 bases from V and 5 bases from J, with 16 bases between. The CDR3 totals 16 residues. Germline CDR1 reads MNHEY; CDR2 reads SVGAGI. This CDR3 is CASSYSFGLGGETQYF. The CDR3 DNA reads as TGTGCCAGCAGTTACTCTTTTGGTTTGGGGGGTGAGACCCAGTACTTC.

There are many counts of this clonotype. The CDR3 reads CASSLSGAGELFF. CDR3 in DNA: TGTGCCAGCAGTTTATCGGGGGCCGGGGAGCTGTTTTTT. V gene TRBV12-3 or TRBV12-4 combines with J gene TRBJ2-2; TRBD2 might be the D (6 bases). This CDR3 has 13 residues. V was trimmed by 2 bases and J by 6 bases, leaving 7 bases between them.

At least ten counts were recorded for this clonotype. The chain recombines TRBV3-1 with TRBJ2-2, with D perhaps matching TRBD1 or TRBD2 (5 bases each). The ends were cut back, 4 bases at V and 4 bases at J, with 13 bases in the middle. The CDR3 loop spans 15 amino acids. Germline V gene lookup returns CDR1 LGHDT and CDR2 YNNKEL (reference sequence). CDR3: CASSRRVGVTGELFF. In DNA, the CDR3 is TGTGCCAGCAGCCGCAGGGTGGGGGTCACCGGGGAGCTGTTTTTT.

The chain links TRBV7-9 to TRBJ2-2, with D tentatively TRBD2 (6 bases). V lost 5 bases and J lost 0, with 10 bases in between. Germline V gene sequence: CDR1 SEHNR, CDR2 FQNEAQ (reference sequence). The CDR3 has 15 residues. The DNA for the CDR3 is TGTGCCAGCAGCATTAGCGGTACGAACACCGGGGAGCTGTTTTTT. Protein sequence: CASSISGTNTGELFF.

This clonotype was observed at least ten times. A much larger clonotype is one base distant, so this may be a read error. The chain combines TRBV24-1 with TRBJ2-1; TRBD1 matches at 10 bases. Trimming took 3 bases from V and 4 from J; bases not matched to a gene: 5. This CDR3 spans 16 amino acids. Per the germline V gene, CDR1 is KGHDR and CDR2 is SFDVKD. Written as DNA, the CDR3 is TGTGCCACCAGTGATCCCCGGACAGGGGGTTACAATGAGCAGTTCTTC. The encoded protein is CATSDPRTGGYNEQFF.

This clonotype has ten or more counts. The gene calls are TRBV15 and TRBJ2-1; 8 bases are shared with TRBD1. The germline gives CDR1 LNHNV, CDR2 YYDKDF (reference sequence). V was pared by 0 bases and J by 10 bases, with 8 bases of the junction left unmatched. The CDR3 is made up of 15 amino acids. CDR3 sequence reads: CATSREGGQAWEQFF. Written as DNA, the CDR3 is TGTGCCACCAGCAGAGAGGGGGGACAGGCTTGGGAGCAGTTCTTC.

The sample holds many counts of this clonotype. The chain is built from TRBV5-1 and TRBJ2-3; 7 bases align to TRBD1. V was clipped by 1 base and J by 8 bases; unmatched bases: 4. This CDR3 has 13 amino acids. Looked up from germline, CDR1 is SGHRS and CDR2 is YFSETQ. The CDR3 spells CASSLQGGGTQYF. In nucleotides, the CDR3 is TGCGCCAGCAGCTTGCAAGGGGGCGGTACGCAGTATTTT. The complete variable domain, with remaining parts taken from reference TRBV5-1 and TRBJ2-3, reads KAGVTQTPRYLIKTRGQQVTLSCSPISGHRSVSWYQQTPGQGLQFLFEYFSETQRNKGNFPGRFSGRQFSNSRSEMNVSTLELGDSALYLCASSLQGGGTQYFGPGTRLTVL.

This clonotype was counted at least ten times. This sequence joins TRBV15 and TRBJ2-7; 8 positions match TRBD1. Germline V gene lookup returns CDR1 LNHNV and CDR2 YYDKDF (reference sequence). The CDR3 sequence is 17 residues long. Losses at the gene ends were 0 bases for V and 2 bases for J; bases not matched to a gene: 9. CDR3 bases: TGTGCCACCAGCAGAGAAGCCCCCTGGGACAGGACCTACGAGCAGTACTTC. Protein: CATSREAPWDRTYEQYF.